These 3 T cell receptor beta chains were sequenced from one sample in a study of blood T cells in healthy people across ages. Then a second PCR, running about 6 to 12 cycles, was carried out with a sample-barcoded 5' primer and a J-beta primer mix. One entry per CDR3 protein results from TCRdb running MiXCR on the 5' RACE reads. The sample carries about 1.6 million distinct CDR3 sequences, 34% recorded once. The sequencing sample was made of blood. The receptors were sampled from a woman younger than 45 in good health.

A few counts support this clonotype. This rearrangement joins TRBV4-1 to TRBJ2-7; D call uncertain. Germline V lookup: CDR1 MGHRA, CDR2 YSYEKL. V lost 0 bases, J lost 0 bases, and 9 bases lay in between. This CDR3 region has 15 residues. In DNA, the CDR3 is TGCGCCAGCAGCCAAGATCCGCGCCTCTCCTACGAGCAGTACTTC. It codes for CASSQDPRLSYEQYF.

This clonotype was recorded once. The rearrangement joins TRBV27 to TRBJ2-1; tentative D call: TRBD2 (5 bases). Deletions cut 4 bases from V and 4 bases from J, with 17 bases between. The CDR3 consists of 16 residues. Germline CDR1 is MNHEY and CDR2 is SMNVEV (reference sequence). CDR3 DNA: TGTGCCAGCAGTTCAATACTAGTGCCCCCTTACAATGAGCAGTTCTTC. It is translated as CASSSILVPPYNEQFF.

V usage is TRBV20-1 and J usage is TRBJ2-7; 10 nucleotides line up with TRBD2. The trim removed 2 bases at V and 4 bases at J, leaving 5 bases unmatched. CDR1 and CDR2 from the germline V gene are DFQATT and SNEGSKA (reference sequence). The CDR3 runs 14 residues. The chain's CDR3 is CSARLLAGPYEQYF. For the CDR3, the DNA is TGCAGTGCTAGATTACTAGCGGGACCTTACGAGCAGTACTTC.